The TCR beta chain described here comes from a study of cytomegalovirus exposure and HLA in healthy donors. V lost 5 bases, J lost 6 bases, and 7 bases stayed unmatched. The CDR3 runs 14 residues. The germline gives CDR1 SGHTA, CDR2 FQGNSA. Study-wide results and limits: The classifier, whose performance was assessed in both the original and validation cohorts, reportedly diagnosed cytomegalovirus status with high specificity and sensitivity.

The PCR ran on 60 Vbeta and 13 Jbeta primers. Only in-frame clones appear in the TCRdb table, and some are missing; sequencing was by immunoSEQ multiplex PCR. Altogether over 150,000 clones are present, around 80% being singletons, with the ten largest covering about 4.9%. A note on this clone: Its antigen is undetermined.

This receptor was identified in a male donor in good health and CMV-seronegative. The sequenced sample was PBMCs. V and J are TRBV7-2 and TRBJ1-5; TRBD1 aligns across 7 bases. The CDR3 loop reads CASSQRTGGQPQHF. Here the CDR3 DNA reads TGTGCCAGCAGCCAAAGGACAGGTGGTCAGCCCCAGCATTTT.